The clone carrying this TCR beta chain was counted once. V dropped 9 bases and J dropped 7; count of bases not matched to a gene: 11. Germline CDR1 SGHTA, CDR2 FQGTGA. The CDR3 runs 13 residues. Template material for TCR beta VDJ and CDR3 profiling consisted of genomic DNA. TCRdb re-called the reads through MiXCR, storing one row per CDR3 protein. The table has hundreds of thousands of distinct CDR3 sequences, roughly 68% seen once; the top ten hold 4%. These data belong to a study of CD8+CD57+ T cells in acquired aplastic anemia. The wider study: DNA from sorted CD4+ and CD8+ cells averaged around 3 ug. The average read count for CD4+ cells in healthy donors was about 10 million.

This chain connects TRBV7-3 to TRBJ1-1; TRBD1 matches 7 bases. This receptor was identified in a human donor in good health, serving as a control. Sample: sorted CD4+, CD8+, or CD8+CD57+ T cells (not recorded which) from PBMCs. CDR3 coding DNA: TGTGCCAGTAGCACCCAGGGGGTGAGTGAAGCTTTCTTT. Protein: CASSTQGVSEAFF.